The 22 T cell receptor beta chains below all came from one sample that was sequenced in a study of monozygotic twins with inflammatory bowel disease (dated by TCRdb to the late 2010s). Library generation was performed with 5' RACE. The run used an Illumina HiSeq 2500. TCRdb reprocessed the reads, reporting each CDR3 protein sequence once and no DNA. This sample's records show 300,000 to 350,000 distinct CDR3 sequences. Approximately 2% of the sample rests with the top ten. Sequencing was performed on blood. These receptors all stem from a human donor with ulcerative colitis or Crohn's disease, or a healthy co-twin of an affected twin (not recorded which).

The CDR3 region is CSAPPPGPFSNEQFF. The gene calls are TRBV20-1 and TRBJ2-1; with no DNA, the TCRdb D assignment of TRBD1 cannot be verified. Per germline, CDR1 DFQATT and CDR2 SNEGSKA (reference sequence). The CDR3 consists of 15 residues.

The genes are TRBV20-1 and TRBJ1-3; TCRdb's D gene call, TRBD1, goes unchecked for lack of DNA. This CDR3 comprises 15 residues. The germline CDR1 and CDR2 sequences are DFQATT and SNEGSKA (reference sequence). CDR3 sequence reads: CSAPRDVPSGNTIYF.

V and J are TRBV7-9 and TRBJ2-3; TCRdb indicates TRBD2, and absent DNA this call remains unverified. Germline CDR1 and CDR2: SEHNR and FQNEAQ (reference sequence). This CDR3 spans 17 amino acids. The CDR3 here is CASSLGTSGASTDTQYF.

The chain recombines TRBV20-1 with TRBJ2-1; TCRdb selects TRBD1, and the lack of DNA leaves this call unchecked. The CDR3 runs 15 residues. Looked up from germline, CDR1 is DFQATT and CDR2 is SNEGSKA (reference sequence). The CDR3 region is CSATHLVVGAGEQFF.

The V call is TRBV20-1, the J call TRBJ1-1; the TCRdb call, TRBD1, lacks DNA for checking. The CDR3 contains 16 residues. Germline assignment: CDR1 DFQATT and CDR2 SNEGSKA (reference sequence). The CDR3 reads CSANQLVGQGNTEAFF.

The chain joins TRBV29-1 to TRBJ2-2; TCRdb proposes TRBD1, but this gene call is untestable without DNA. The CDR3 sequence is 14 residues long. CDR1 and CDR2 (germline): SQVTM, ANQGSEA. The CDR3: CSVGRGGNTGELSF.

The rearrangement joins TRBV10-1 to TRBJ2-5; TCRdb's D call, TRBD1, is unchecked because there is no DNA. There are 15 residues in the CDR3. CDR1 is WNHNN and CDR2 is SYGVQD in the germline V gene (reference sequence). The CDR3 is CASSIGPGDEETQYF.

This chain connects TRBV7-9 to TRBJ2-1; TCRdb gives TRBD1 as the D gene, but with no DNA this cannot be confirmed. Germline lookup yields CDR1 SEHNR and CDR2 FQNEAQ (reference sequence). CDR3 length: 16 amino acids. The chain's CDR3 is CASSPSRTGAYNEQFF.

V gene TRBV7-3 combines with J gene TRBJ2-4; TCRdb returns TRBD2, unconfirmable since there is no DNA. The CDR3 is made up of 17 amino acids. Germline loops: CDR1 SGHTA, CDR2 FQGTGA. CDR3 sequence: CASSLSPSGEGRNIQYF.

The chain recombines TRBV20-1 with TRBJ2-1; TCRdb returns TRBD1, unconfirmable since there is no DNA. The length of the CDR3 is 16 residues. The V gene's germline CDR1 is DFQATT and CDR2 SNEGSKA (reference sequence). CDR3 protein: CSASGQETISYNEQFF.

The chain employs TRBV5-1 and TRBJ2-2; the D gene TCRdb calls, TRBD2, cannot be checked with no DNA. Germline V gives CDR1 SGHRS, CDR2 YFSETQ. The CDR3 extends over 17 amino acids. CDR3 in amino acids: CASSGTSGRTNTGDLFF.

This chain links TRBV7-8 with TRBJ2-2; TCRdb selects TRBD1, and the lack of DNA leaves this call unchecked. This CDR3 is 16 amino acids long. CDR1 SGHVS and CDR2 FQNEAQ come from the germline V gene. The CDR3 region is CASSAAGVSNTGELFF.

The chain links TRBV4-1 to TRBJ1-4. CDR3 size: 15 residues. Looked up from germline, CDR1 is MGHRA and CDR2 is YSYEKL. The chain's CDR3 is CASSRPQRVGEKLFF.

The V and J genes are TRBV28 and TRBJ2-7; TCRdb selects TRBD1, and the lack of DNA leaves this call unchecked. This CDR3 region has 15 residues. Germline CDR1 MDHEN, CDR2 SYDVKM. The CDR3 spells CASRETGTGGYEQYF.

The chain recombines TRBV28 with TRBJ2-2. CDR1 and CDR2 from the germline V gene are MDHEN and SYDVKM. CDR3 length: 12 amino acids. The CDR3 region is CASRRNTGELFF.

CDR3 loop: CASSQDYGGNQPQHF. The V call is TRBV3-1, the J call TRBJ1-5; TCRdb reports TRBD1, a call that lacks DNA to check it against. In germline, CDR1 is LGHDT, CDR2 YNNKEL (reference sequence). The CDR3 totals 15 residues.

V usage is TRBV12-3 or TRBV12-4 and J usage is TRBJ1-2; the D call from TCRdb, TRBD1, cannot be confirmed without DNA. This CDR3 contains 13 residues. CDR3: CASSVQGRYGYTF.

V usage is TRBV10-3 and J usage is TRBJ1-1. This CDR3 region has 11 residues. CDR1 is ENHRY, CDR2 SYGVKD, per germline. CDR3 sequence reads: CAISAGTEAFF.

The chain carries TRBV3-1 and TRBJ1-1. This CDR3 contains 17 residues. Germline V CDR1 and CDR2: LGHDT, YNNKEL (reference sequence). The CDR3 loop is CASSQDRAGGRNTEAFF.

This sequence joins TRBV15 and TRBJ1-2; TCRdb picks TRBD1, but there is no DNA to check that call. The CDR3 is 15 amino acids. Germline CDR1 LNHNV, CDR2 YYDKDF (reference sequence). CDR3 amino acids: CATSRPGTGSFGYTF.

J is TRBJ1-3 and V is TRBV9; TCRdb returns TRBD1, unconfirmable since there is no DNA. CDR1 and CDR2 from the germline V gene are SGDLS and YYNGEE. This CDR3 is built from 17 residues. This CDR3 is CASSVEGTAISGNTIYF.

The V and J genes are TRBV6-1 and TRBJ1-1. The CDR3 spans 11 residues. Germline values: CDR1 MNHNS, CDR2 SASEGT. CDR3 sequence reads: CASGVNTEAFF.